A single sample gave rise to the 2 T cell receptor beta chains below, sequenced in a study of OX40 agonist ivuxolimab in advanced cancers. Only in-frame clones appear in the TCRdb table, and some are missing; sequencing was by immunoSEQ multiplex PCR. The sample yields around 58,000 clones, over 80% seen once. The sequenced sample was CD4+ or CD8+ T cells sorted from blood, obtained in a trial of the OX40 agonist ivuxolimab. The receptor source for this set is an adult with an advanced solid tumor such as melanoma, head and neck, liver or kidney cancer.

This clone has just a few counts. The DNA is omitted, as the CDR3 cannot be located on it reliably, and the CDR3 follows TCRdb's listing. This CDR3 is CASRFGQGSEDTF. The chain uses TRBV19 and TRBJ1-2; TRBD1 is the table's D call, not checked against the DNA. The germline V gene encodes CDR1 LNHDA and CDR2 SQIVND (reference sequence). The CDR3 adds up to 13 amino acids, both ends counted.

The chain couples TRBV19 to TRBJ2-1; no firm D call. Trimming left V 5 bases short and J 2 bases short, with 7 bases between. CDR1 is LNHDA, CDR2 SQIVND, per germline (reference sequence). The CDR3 runs to 13 residues. The CDR3 region is CASSSLPYNEQFF. The CDR3 nucleotides read TGTGCCAGTAGTTCCTTACCCTACAATGAGCAGTTCTTC.